The T cell receptor beta chain described here comes from a study of blood T cell repertoires in COVID-19. In the source study's methods: Amplification from reference gene primers served as the basis for estimated nucleated cell counts. Generated by immunoSEQ multiplex PCR, the TCRdb table keeps only in-frame clones and is missing some. V, J and clone size were drawn from that table, and D and trimming were deduced from the DNA. The sample holds approximately 200,000 clones, around 90% seen once. The participants were between about 18 and 89 years old and came from roughly 24 US areas. Cohorts were determined from participant-reported clinical history. Cohort 3 donors counted as recovered after two negative PCRs, clearance, or resolved symptoms. This CDR3 is built from 19 residues. The V segment lost 4 bases and the J segment 0 bases; nucleotides outside the gene matches: 12. Germline V gene lookup returns CDR1 KGHSH and CDR2 LQKENI.

This TCR derives from a man aged 30 to 45 who had recovered from COVID-19. Sequencing was performed on PBMCs or T cells enriched from blood (not recorded which). The chain has TRBV18 and TRBJ2-6, with 7 bases fitting TRBD2. The CDR3: CASSLLREGPSSGANVLTF. The CDR3, as DNA: TGTGCCAGCTCACTCCTCAGGGAGGGGCCCTCCTCTGGGGCCAACGTCCTGACTTTC.